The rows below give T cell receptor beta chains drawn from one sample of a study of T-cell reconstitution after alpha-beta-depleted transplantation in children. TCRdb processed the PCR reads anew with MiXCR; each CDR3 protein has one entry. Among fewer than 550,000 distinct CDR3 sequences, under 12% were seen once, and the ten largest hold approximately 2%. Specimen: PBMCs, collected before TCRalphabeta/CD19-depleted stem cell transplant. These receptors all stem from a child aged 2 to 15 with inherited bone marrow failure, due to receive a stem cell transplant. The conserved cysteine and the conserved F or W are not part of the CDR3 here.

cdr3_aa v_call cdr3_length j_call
ASSDIYEQY TRBV25-1 9 TRBJ2-7
ASSTNEKLF TRBV28 9 TRBJ1-4
ASSLGDSPADTQY TRBV5-4 13 TRBJ2-3
ASSHRGLAGLKDEQF TRBV25-1 15 TRBJ2-1
ASSLDGRYGYT TRBV5-1 11 TRBJ1-2
ASSMIGSSYNEQF TRBV19 13 TRBJ2-1
ASSLALLAGEGGRDTQY TRBV5-1 17 TRBJ2-3
AWRRGLAGRRYNEQF TRBV30 15 TRBJ2-1
ASSPEPGTEPTRQY TRBV3-1 14 TRBJ2-7
ASSTGTGSGANVLT TRBV6-4 14 TRBJ2-6
ASTQGDAF TRBV9 8 TRBJ1-1
ASSLDLTNQPQH TRBV11-2 12 TRBJ1-5
AWALNEQF TRBV30 8 TRBJ2-1
ASSPSRTVQETQY TRBV12-3/TRBV12-4 13 TRBJ2-5
ASSPVAGAGELF TRBV3-1 12 TRBJ2-2
ASSYQGTYEQY TRBV6-5 11 TRBJ2-7
ATSDFAQGFGETQY TRBV24-1 14 TRBJ2-5
AIRPAGGQAEQY TRBV10-3 12 TRBJ2-7